A selection of T cell receptor beta chains follows, all from one sample in a study of early T cells in non-severe SARS-CoV-2 infection. One entry per CDR3 protein results from TCRdb running MiXCR on the 5' RACE reads. The table lists 98,000 or so distinct CDR3 sequences, approximately 10% of them singletons, with around 4.7% in the top ten. Source material: whole blood. The receptor set was obtained from an adult who was a healthcare worker with PCR-confirmed SARS-CoV-2 infection or an uninfected control (not recorded which). CDR3s include the opening cysteine and the closing phenylalanine or tryptophan. The D gene is left open where the match is weak. Some rows mark clone size as missing; the rest say once, few, many or name a class of expanded clone.

V: TRBV5-1
size: -
J: TRBJ1-6
D: TRBD1
DNA: TGCGCCAGCAGCCCCAGGACAGGGGAGTATGGTTCACCCCTCCACTTT
CDR3: CASSPRTGEYGSPLHF

V: TRBV10-3
size: many
J: TRBJ1-2
D: -
DNA: TGTGCCATCAGTGATTTCACTTCTGACTATGGCTACACCTTC
CDR3: CAISDFTSDYGYTF

V: TRBV5-5
size: many
J: TRBJ2-5
D: -
DNA: TGTGCCAGCAGCCCCGGGGGCCAGGAGACCCAGTACTTC
CDR3: CASSPGGQETQYF

V: TRBV20-1
size: many
J: TRBJ1-1
D: TRBD1
DNA: TGCAGTGCTAGAGACCGAACAGGGGTCACTGAAGCTTTCTTT
CDR3: CSARDRTGVTEAFF

V: TRBV5-6
size: -
J: TRBJ2-3
D: TRBD1
DNA: TGTGCCAGCAGCGGACAGGGCTTGAGGGATACGCAGTATTTT
CDR3: CASSGQGLRDTQYF

V: TRBV9
size: few
J: TRBJ2-3
D: -
DNA: TGTGCCAGCAGCGTAGAGTCGCTTATCCGCACAGATACGCAGTATTTT
CDR3: CASSVESLIRTDTQYF

V: TRBV5-5
size: -
J: TRBJ2-4
D: -
DNA: TGTGCCAGCAGCTCTCTCGCCTATCCGGGGGCTGTAGCCAAAAACATTCAGTACTTC
CDR3: CASSSLAYPGAVAKNIQYF

V: TRBV20-1
size: few
J: TRBJ1-5
D: TRBD1
DNA: TGCAGTGCTAGAGGACAGGGCCATAGCAATCAGCCCCAGCATTTT
CDR3: CSARGQGHSNQPQHF

V: TRBV20-1
size: many
J: TRBJ2-4
D: -
DNA: TGCAGTGCTAGGTGGTTGGACCGTAAGGCCAAAAACATTCAGTACTTC
CDR3: CSARWLDRKAKNIQYF

V: TRBV11-3
size: few
J: TRBJ2-5
D: -
DNA: TGTGCCAGCAGCCAATCCGGTGAGCGGGCTCAAGAGACCCAGTACTTC
CDR3: CASSQSGERAQETQYF

V: TRBV20-1
size: many
J: TRBJ2-5
D: TRBD1
DNA: TGCAGTGCTAGCTACAGGGGGCACCAAGAGACCCAGTACTTC
CDR3: CSASYRGHQETQYF